Below are 12 T cell receptor beta chains sequenced from a single sample in a study of chemoradiotherapy in HPV16-positive cancers. Profiling relied on immunoSEQ multiplex PCR, and the TCRdb table lists in-frame clones only, not all of them. The sample lists fewer than 70,000 clones; over 85% were seen once. Sample: blood, taken from a patient who underwent chemoradiotherapy. The source of these receptors is a human donor with HPV-associated anogenital cancer.

This chain joins TRBV9 and TRBJ2-1; D tentatively fits TRBD1 or TRBD2 (5 bases each). This CDR3 comprises 15 residues. V dropped 5 bases and J dropped 3 bases, with 15 bases sitting between them. Germline assignment: CDR1 SGDLS and CDR2 YYNGEE. DNA of the CDR3: TGTGCCAGCAGTACCGGGACCAACAACTACAATGAGCAGTTCTTC. It codes for CASSTGTNNYNEQFF.

The chain joins TRBV28 to TRBJ2-7, with D perhaps matching TRBD1 or TRBD2 (5 bases each). Germline V gene lookup returns CDR1 MDHEN and CDR2 SYDVKM. This CDR3 has 15 residues. V was pared by 1 base and J by 2 bases, with 12 bases between. CDR3 sequence (DNA): TGTGCCAGCAGTTTATATCCACCGGGACCCTACGAGCAGTACTTC. As protein: CASSLYPPGPYEQYF.

V gene TRBV28 combines with J gene TRBJ2-7; D remains ambiguous. The CDR3 consists of 11 residues. Germline V gene lookup returns CDR1 MDHEN and CDR2 SYDVKM. V was shortened by 2 bases and J by 2 bases, with 1 base between the two germline ends. In nucleotides, the CDR3 is TGTGCCAGCAGTTTAACCTACGAGCAGTACTTC. The encoded protein is CASSLTYEQYF. Looking up the rest from reference TRBV28 and TRBJ2-7 gives the full variable domain: DVKVTQSSRYLVKRTGEKVFLECVQDMDHENMFWYRQDPGLGLRLIYFSYDVKMKEKGDIPEGYSVSREKKERFSLILESASTNQTSMYLCASSLTYEQYFGPGTRLTVT.

Details on this clone: Other DNA sequences of this sample code for an identical CDR3. The V call is TRBV19, the J call TRBJ1-2, with no clear D. There are 15 residues in the CDR3. Trimming stripped 7 bases from V and 3 bases from J, with 18 bases between. Germline V gene data show CDR1 as LNHDA and CDR2 as SQIVND (reference sequence). CDR3 DNA: TGTGCCAGTAAGACTCCGTACGGGCCTGACTATGGCTACACCTTC. It yields the protein CASKTPYGPDYGYTF.

J is TRBJ2-7 and V is TRBV30; a possible D gene is TRBD1 (5 bases). The CDR3 length is 15 residues. V dropped 0 bases and J dropped 8 bases, with 20 bases sitting between them. The germline V gene has CDR1 GTSNPN and CDR2 SVGIG (reference sequence). The chain's CDR3 is CAWSVDRQGQTQQYF. CDR3 coding DNA: TGTGCCTGGAGTGTAGATAGGCAGGGCCAAACCCAGCAGTACTTC.

This clone was counted between two and nine times. This chain connects TRBV7-8 to TRBJ2-7; D is tentatively TRBD1 or TRBD2 (6 bases each). CDR3 length equals 16 residues. The ends were cut back, 4 bases at V and 0 bases at J, with 16 bases in the middle. Per germline, CDR1 SGHVS and CDR2 FQNEAQ. CDR3 sequence reads: CASSSGGGLYSYEQYF. The DNA for the CDR3 is TGTGCCAGCAGCTCCGGAGGGGGACTCTACTCCTACGAGCAGTACTTC.

The chain joins TRBV6-5 to TRBJ2-7; 10 bases align to TRBD2. This CDR3 has 15 residues. Germline V gives CDR1 MNHEY, CDR2 SVGAGI. J gave up 2 bases and V 7 bases, and 8 bases lay outside the gene matches. CDR3 nucleotides: TGTGCCAGCACCATTAGGACTAGCGGACCCTACGAGCAGTACTTC. Translation gives CASTIRTSGPYEQYF.

V is TRBV4-1 and J is TRBJ2-7, with TRBD2 identical over 7 bases. V dropped 0 bases and J dropped 3; count of bases not matched to a gene: 5. The CDR3 runs 15 residues. CDR1 and CDR2 (germline): MGHRA, YSYEKL. CDR3 DNA sequence: TGCGCCAGCAGCCAAGAACCAGCGGGGATCTACGAGCAGTACTTC. Protein sequence: CASSQEPAGIYEQYF.

The V call is TRBV6-1, the J call TRBJ2-7; tentatively, D is TRBD2 (7 bases). This CDR3 is 14 amino acids long. Between the trimmed V and J ends, which lost 6 bases and 4 bases, there was a span of 16 bases. The germline CDR1 and CDR2 sequences are MNHNS and SASEGT. CDR3 protein: CASRKRGEGYEQYF. Written as DNA, the CDR3 is TGTGCCAGCAGGAAAAGGGGGGAGGGATACGAGCAGTACTTC.

The CDR3 DNA sequence: TGTGCCATCGACGGTTGGGGGAAGAGCACAGATACGCAGTATTTT. Its translation: CAIDGWGKSTDTQYF. V gene TRBV2 combines with J gene TRBJ2-3; D is perhaps TRBD1 or TRBD2 (5 bases each). The germline V gene has CDR1 SNHLY and CDR2 FYNNEI. V was shortened by 10 bases and J by 0 bases, with 17 bases between the two germline ends. The CDR3 spans 15 residues.

The J gene is TRBJ2-1, the V gene TRBV18; weak D call: TRBD2 (6 bases). CDR3 length: 13 amino acids. Germline CDR1 and CDR2: KGHSH and LQKENI. V gave up 2 bases and J gave up 7 bases, with 9 bases separating them. The CDR3 spells CASSPGGANEQFF. For the CDR3, the DNA is TGTGCCAGCTCACCAGGAGGGGCAAATGAGCAGTTCTTC.

The J gene is TRBJ2-3, the V gene TRBV19, with 8 bases fitting TRBD2. Trimming cost V 3 bases and J 5 bases; bases outside gene matches: 19. Per the germline V gene, CDR1 is LNHDA and CDR2 is SQIVND (reference sequence). There are 19 residues in the CDR3. The CDR3 protein is CASSIWSRVRAGVEDTQYF. As DNA, the CDR3 is TGTGCCAGTAGTATTTGGTCAAGGGTGAGAGCGGGGGTGGAAGATACGCAGTATTTT. Looking up the rest from reference TRBV19 and TRBJ2-3 gives the full variable domain: DGGITQSPKYLFRKEGQNVTLSCEQNLNHDAMYWYRQDPGQGLRLIYYSQIVNDFQKGDIAEGYSVSREKKESFPLTVTSAQKNPTAFYLCASSIWSRVRAGVEDTQYFGPGTRLTVL.